This passage covers 20 T cell receptor beta chains from one sample sequenced in a study of vaccination and CD4 T cells after COVID-19 (dated by TCRdb to the early 2020s). Antigens for these TCRs are unknown. This specimen's treatment or condition label, interpreted: approximately 9-day PBMC culture with coronavirus spike peptide pools or control peptides (ViraFEST assay). CD4+ T cells from unexposed donors were collected before the COVID-19 pandemic (2011-2018). Libraries came from PCR. The sample was run on an Illumina iSeq 100. DNA from cultured CD4+ T cells underwent TCR sequencing with the Oncomine TCR Beta short-read assay at the Johns Hopkins FTIC core. Genomic DNA was extracted from the cultured CD4+ T cells with the QIAamp micro DNA kit. The public reads were reanalyzed by TCRdb: fastp trimming at Q25, MiXCR alignment, in-frame beta chains only. Records with the same CDR3 protein are collapsed into one entry carrying the most frequent genes and DNA. This sample has about 10,000 distinct CDR3 sequences in its table, and roughly a third of those were observed once. 15% of the sample goes to the ten largest clones.

Sequenced material: CD4+ T cells from blood, cultured in vitro. Every receptor here comes from a human donor in good health.

This clonotype has just a few counts. The chain combines TRBV20-1 with TRBJ2-7; D is ambiguous. CDR3 size: 12 residues. Trimming pared 1 base from V and 3 bases from J, leaving 7 bases between. Germline V gene lookup returns CDR1 DFQATT and CDR2 SNEGSKA (reference sequence). The CDR3 loop is CSARGQNYEQYF. The CDR3 region has the DNA TGCAGTGCTAGAGGCCAAAACTACGAGCAGTACTTC.

This clonotype has a handful of counts. The gene calls are TRBV20-1 and TRBJ2-5, with TRBD2 matching 9 bases. CDR1 is DFQATT, CDR2 SNEGSKA, per germline (reference sequence). V trimming: 6 bases; J trimming: 0 bases; junction bases outside the gene matches: 5. The CDR3 runs 14 residues. CDR3 amino acids: CSAVAGGNQETQYF. The CDR3 DNA sequence: TGCAGTGCCGTCGCGGGAGGGAACCAAGAGACCCAGTACTTC.

The chain employs TRBV6-5 and TRBJ1-4; a weak D match, TRBD1 (5 bases). The V end lost 0 bases, the J end lost 8 bases, and 7 bases lay between the germline ends. Germline CDR1 is MNHEY and CDR2 is SVGAGI. This CDR3 is 13 amino acids long. The DNA for the CDR3 is TGTGCCAGCAGTTACTCGGGGGTAGAAAAACTGTTTTTT. It translates to CASSYSGVEKLFF.

This rearrangement joins TRBV5-4 to TRBJ2-7; D perhaps matches TRBD1 (6 bases). CDR1 is SGHNT, CDR2 YYREEE, per germline (reference sequence). This CDR3 has 13 amino acids. Trimming removed 7 bases at V and 4 bases at J, with 15 bases between. The CDR3 DNA reads TGTGCCAGCCAGTTCGACAGGACTTACGAGCAGTACTTC. Its translation: CASQFDRTYEQYF.

This clonotype was recorded a few times. The CDR3 nucleotides are TGTGCCACCAGTGATTTTGCTACACAGGGTCCGGGAGAGACCCAGTACTTC. As protein: CATSDFATQGPGETQYF. This chain connects TRBV24-1 to TRBJ2-5; D perhaps matches TRBD1 (6 bases). The CDR3 is 17 residues long. V was trimmed by 1 base and J by 4 bases, leaving 18 bases between them. Germline V gene data show CDR1 as KGHDR and CDR2 as SFDVKD.

The chain combines TRBV14 with TRBJ2-7, with D maybe TRBD2 (6 bases). Germline lookup yields CDR1 SGHDN and CDR2 FVKESK. V was pared by 1 base and J by 2 bases, with 18 bases between. CDR3 size: 17 residues. The CDR3 loop reads CASSQATGGVRPYEQYF. DNA of the CDR3: TGTGCCAGCAGCCAAGCTACGGGCGGGGTTCGCCCCTACGAGCAGTACTTC.

J is TRBJ1-2 and V is TRBV28; D uncertain. Per the germline V gene, CDR1 is MDHEN and CDR2 is SYDVKM. The CDR3 covers 14 residues. Deletions cut 3 bases from V and 2 bases from J, with 10 bases between. CDR3 in DNA: TGTGCCAGCAGTTTTACGGGTGGGAACTATGGCTACACCTTC. Amino acids: CASSFTGGNYGYTF.

Worth noting for this clonotype: Mismatch with germline at one junction end may stem from a read error. The chain employs TRBV6-2 or TRBV6-3 and TRBJ1-5; D remains ambiguous. The CDR3 has 14 amino acids. CDR1 and CDR2 from the germline V gene are MNHEY and SVGEGT. CDR3 coding DNA: TGTGCCAGCAGTTACTGGCATCCCAATCAGCTCCAGCATTTT. Translation gives CASSYWHPNQLQHF.

J is TRBJ2-1 and V is TRBV11-3; D assignment may be TRBD1 or TRBD2 (5 bases each). Per germline, CDR1 SGHNT and CDR2 YENEEA. This CDR3 contains 13 residues. The V end lost 1 base, the J end lost 6 bases, and 7 bases lay between the germline ends. CDR3 protein: CASSLVGTNEQFF. In DNA form, the CDR3 reads TGTGCCAGCAGCTTAGTTGGGACCAATGAGCAGTTCTTC.

This clonotype was detected a few times. The DNA for the CDR3 is TGTGCCAGCAAGCGGACCGGCTCTGGGGCCAACGTCCTGACTTTC. Protein: CASKRTGSGANVLTF. The genes are TRBV6-1 and TRBJ2-6, with D perhaps TRBD2 (5 bases). Trimming stripped 7 bases from V and 0 bases from J, with 10 bases between. The V gene's germline CDR1 is MNHNS and CDR2 SASEGT. This CDR3 is built from 15 residues.

Relative to its sample, this clonotype is medium-sized. This chain joins TRBV10-1 and TRBJ1-2; TRBD1 agrees at 7 bases. The V and J ends lost 6 bases and 2 bases, in that order; junction bases with no gene match: 3. This CDR3 region has 13 residues. The V gene's germline CDR1 is WNHNN and CDR2 SYGVQD (reference sequence). The CDR3 DNA sequence: TGCGCCAGCAGAGTACAGGGGAACTATGGCTACACCTTC. This sequence encodes CASRVQGNYGYTF.

The chain has TRBV7-3 and TRBJ2-2; the D gene is possibly TRBD1 (6 bases). CDR3 length: 15 residues. Trimming pared 6 bases from V and 0 bases from J, leaving 11 bases between. Germline V CDR1 and CDR2: SGHTA, FQGTGA. The CDR3 reads CASRPGQSNTGELFF. The CDR3 DNA sequence: TGTGCCAGCAGACCCGGACAGTCGAACACCGGGGAGCTGTTTTTT.

This chain connects TRBV20-1 to TRBJ2-1; a possible D gene is TRBD2 (5 bases). This CDR3 spans 14 amino acids. Germline assignment: CDR1 DFQATT and CDR2 SNEGSKA (reference sequence). V was pared by 5 bases and J by 6 bases, with 17 bases between. CDR3 in DNA: TGCAGTGCTCGCCAAGGGAGTTTAGGCAATGAGCAGTTCTTC. Translating it yields CSARQGSLGNEQFF.

The count of this clonotype is one. V usage is TRBV7-9 and J usage is TRBJ1-2, with D possibly matching TRBD1 (5 bases). This CDR3 contains 14 residues. Trimming removed 4 bases from V and 4 bases from J, with 13 bases in between. From germline, CDR1 is SEHNR and CDR2 FQNEAQ (reference sequence). The CDR3 spells CASSSSGRTYGYTF. DNA for the CDR3: TGTGCCAGCAGCTCATCGGGACGGACCTATGGCTACACCTTC.

Only a few counts were recorded for this clonotype. The chain joins TRBV20-1 to TRBJ2-7; TRBD1 might be the D (6 bases). The CDR3 runs 16 residues. Trimming pared 5 bases from V and 2 bases from J, leaving 22 bases between. Per the germline V gene, CDR1 is DFQATT and CDR2 is SNEGSKA (reference sequence). The CDR3 region is CSAPQTGLPFTYEQYF. CDR3 in DNA: TGCAGTGCTCCACAAACAGGGCTCCCTTTTACCTACGAGCAGTACTTC.

The chain recombines TRBV5-1 with TRBJ2-5, with D possibly being TRBD1 (6 bases). Germline V CDR1 and CDR2: SGHRS, YFSETQ. V lost 4 bases, J lost 2 bases, and 15 bases lay in between. CDR3 length equals 15 residues. CDR3 nucleotide sequence: TGCGCCAGCAGCATCGCAGGGGCTGGGCAAGAGACCCAGTACTTC. Its protein product is CASSIAGAGQETQYF.

This clonotype was detected only a few times. The CDR3 is CASSGEIGSDQPQHF. CDR3 sequence (DNA): TGTGCCAGCAGTGGTGAAATTGGATCCGATCAGCCCCAGCATTTT. This chain connects TRBV2 to TRBJ1-5; D unclear. Germline-derived CDR1 and CDR2 are SNHLY and FYNNEI. The V and J ends lost 4 bases and 5 bases respectively, with 15 bases between them. This CDR3 is 15 amino acids long.

This clonotype was seen a few times. The chain carries TRBV6-5 and TRBJ1-1; D unresolved. Germline CDR1 reads MNHEY; CDR2 reads SVGAGI. The ends were cut back, 2 bases at V and 5 bases at J, with 12 bases in the middle. The CDR3 has 14 residues. In nucleotides, the CDR3 is TGTGCCAGCAGTTACAGCCGGGTAGGGACTGAAGCTTTCTTT. Translation: CASSYSRVGTEAFF.

In its sample, this clonotype was seen a few times. V and J are TRBV28 and TRBJ2-7; TRBD1 or TRBD2 may be the D gene (5 bases each). CDR1 is MDHEN and CDR2 is SYDVKM in the germline V gene. CDR3 size: 15 residues. V lost 5 bases and J lost 2, with 16 bases in between. The CDR3 DNA reads TGTGCCAGCAGTCCCCACGGGACCAAGACCTACGAGCAGTACTTC. Translating it yields CASSPHGTKTYEQYF. The complete variable domain, with remaining parts taken from reference TRBV28 and TRBJ2-7, reads DVKVTQSSRYLVKRTGEKVFLECVQDMDHENMFWYRQDPGLGLRLIYFSYDVKMKEKGDIPEGYSVSREKKERFSLILESASTNQTSMYLCASSPHGTKTYEQYFGPGTRLTVT.

This clonotype was picked up a small number of times. V usage is TRBV6-1 and J usage is TRBJ1-1; tentatively, D is TRBD1 (5 bases). With 3 bases removed from V and 1 base from J, the gap between germline ends came to 21 bases. The CDR3 is 18 residues long. Germline lookup yields CDR1 MNHNS and CDR2 SASEGT. The CDR3: CASSETAWGVGSNTEAFF. The CDR3 coding sequence is TGTGCCAGCAGTGAGACCGCTTGGGGCGTCGGGTCGAACACTGAAGCTTTCTTT.